A selection of T cell receptor beta chains follows, all from one sample in a study of blood T cell repertoires in COVID-19. Assay: immunoSEQ multiplex PCR; the TCRdb copy retains only in-frame clones and omits some. The repertoire includes almost 300,000 clones, approximately 86% of them detected once, and roughly 1.3% sits in the top ten. Sequenced sample: peripheral blood. The receptors derive from a man aged 65 to 79 with acute or convalescent COVID-19. The CDR3 runs from the conserved cysteine through the conserved F or W. A D gene is named only where the DNA matches it firmly. Not every row has a clone size; where given, it reads once, few, many or a size class.

V,size,D,J,CDR3,DNA
TRBV5-4,-,TRBD1,TRBJ2-5,CASSLETGEAGETQYF,TGTGCCAGCAGCTTAGAGACAGGGGAGGCGGGAGAGACCCAGTACTTC
TRBV5-1,-,TRBD2,TRBJ2-1,CASSLVAGDNEQFF,TGCGCCAGCAGCTTGGTAGCGGGGGACAATGAGCAGTTCTTC
TRBV7-3,-,-,TRBJ2-1,CASSAVTRRSNEQFF,TGTGCCAGCAGCGCCGTTACTAGAAGGTCCAATGAGCAGTTCTTC
TRBV27,-,-,TRBJ1-6,CASSLQGSASNSPLHF,TGTGCCAGCAGTTTACAGGGTAGTGCAAGTAATTCACCCCTCCACTTT
TRBV11-2,-,-,TRBJ2-1,CASSLTAGALYNEQFF,TGTGCCAGCAGCCTAACCGCAGGGGCCCTCTACAATGAGCAGTTCTTC
TRBV5-4,-,-,TRBJ2-5,CASSLNLEETQYF,TGTGCCAGCAGCTTGAATCTGGAGGAGACCCAGTACTTC
TRBV7-2,-,-,TRBJ2-5,CASSPRTAQETQYF,TGTGCCAGCAGCCCTCGGACAGCGCAAGAGACCCAGTACTTC
TRBV28,-,TRBD1,TRBJ1-5,CASRRQGIQPQHF,TGTGCCAGCAGGAGACAGGGGATTCAGCCCCAGCATTTT
TRBV21-1,-,-,TRBJ1-1,CASSNLNTEAFF,TGTGCCAGCAGCAACTTGAACACTGAAGCTTTCTTT
TRBV6-2/TRBV6-3,-,TRBD2,TRBJ2-1,CASSLSGTSGRNEQFF,TGTGCCAGCAGTTTATCCGGCACTAGCGGTCGCAATGAGCAGTTCTTC
TRBV28,few,TRBD1,TRBJ1-2,CASRADRDGYTF,TGTGCCAGCAGGGCTGACAGGGATGGCTACACCTTC
TRBV2,-,TRBD2,TRBJ2-2,CASSGTSHNTGELFF,TGTGCCAGCAGTGGGACTAGCCATAACACCGGGGAGCTGTTTTTT
TRBV7-2,-,TRBD2,TRBJ2-4,CASSAPTSGGALKNIQYF,TGTGCCAGCAGCGCACCGACTAGCGGGGGGGCCCTCAAAAACATTCAGTACTTC
TRBV5-1,-,-,TRBJ2-7,CASSPSLSGSSYEQYF,TGCGCCAGCAGCCCCTCGTTATCCGGGAGCTCCTACGAGCAGTACTTC
TRBV19,-,-,TRBJ2-6,CASRYSGANVLTF,TGTGCCAGTAGGTATTCTGGGGCCAACGTCCTGACTTTC
TRBV21-1,-,-,TRBJ2-7,CASSKRLSGQGSKEQYF,TGTGCCAGCAGCAAAAGGCTCTCGGGACAGGGATCGAAAGAGCAGTACTTC
TRBV7-2,-,-,TRBJ2-1,CASSGRTGNNEQFF,TGTGCCAGCAGCGGCAGGACGGGAAACAATGAGCAGTTCTTC